This T cell receptor beta chain was sequenced for a study of T-cell memory formation after mild COVID-19. General study points: The authors left the SARS-CoV-2 specificity of second-wave clones peaking on day 37 unconfirmed. The finding that pre-infection memory included some responding clones suggested that cross-reactive memory joined. CD4/CD8 balance held among clones contracting day 15 to 85, and later expanders leaned CD4+.

Using constant-segment primers, 5'RACE produced TCR alpha and TCR beta cDNA libraries carrying sample barcodes and UMIs. Using its own MiXCR run on the 5' RACE reads, TCRdb lists one record per CDR3 protein. The repertoire holds a few hundred thousand distinct CDR3 sequences, with around a quarter as singletons. This clonotype was counted a few times. Its antigen is undetermined. Germline V CDR1 and CDR2: SGHTA, FQGNSA. Trimming took 1 base from V and 2 from J, leaving 14 bases between them. CDR3 length: 16 residues. This clonotype was obtained from an adult woman who had mild COVID-19 (a few samples of this study predate the infection). Cell type and time point are not known. Material: PBMCs or a T cell subset sorted from them (not recorded which). The chain combines TRBV7-2 with TRBJ2-5; D might be TRBD1 (6 bases). Here the CDR3 DNA reads TGTGCCAGCAGCTTAGGGGGGCGCGGTATGCAAGAGACCCAGTACTTC. Residues: CASSLGGRGMQETQYF.